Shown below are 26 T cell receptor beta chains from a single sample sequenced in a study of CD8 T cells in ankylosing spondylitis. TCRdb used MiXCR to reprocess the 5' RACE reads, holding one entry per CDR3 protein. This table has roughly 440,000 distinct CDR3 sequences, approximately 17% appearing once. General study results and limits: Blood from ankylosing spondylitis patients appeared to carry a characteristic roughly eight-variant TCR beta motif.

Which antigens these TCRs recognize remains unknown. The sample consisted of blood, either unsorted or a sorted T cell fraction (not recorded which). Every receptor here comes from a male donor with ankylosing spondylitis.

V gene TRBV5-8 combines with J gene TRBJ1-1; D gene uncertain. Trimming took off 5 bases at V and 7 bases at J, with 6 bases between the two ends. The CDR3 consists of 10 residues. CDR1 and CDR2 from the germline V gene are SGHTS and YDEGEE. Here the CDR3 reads CASSWGEAFF. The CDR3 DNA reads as TGTGCCAGCAGTTGGGGTGAAGCTTTCTTT.

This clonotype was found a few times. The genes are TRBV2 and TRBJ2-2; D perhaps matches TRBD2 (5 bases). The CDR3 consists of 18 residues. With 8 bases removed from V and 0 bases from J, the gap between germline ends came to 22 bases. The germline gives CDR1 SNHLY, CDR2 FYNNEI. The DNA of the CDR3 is TGTGCCAGCTCTGTCAGTACGGACCCAGCGGCGAACACCGGGGAGCTGTTTTTT. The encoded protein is CASSVSTDPAANTGELFF.

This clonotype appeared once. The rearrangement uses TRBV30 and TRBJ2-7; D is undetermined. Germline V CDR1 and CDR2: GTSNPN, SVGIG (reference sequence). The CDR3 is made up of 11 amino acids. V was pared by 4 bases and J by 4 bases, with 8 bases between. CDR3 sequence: CAWTTSYEQYF. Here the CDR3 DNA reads TGTGCCTGGACCACTTCGTACGAGCAGTACTTC.

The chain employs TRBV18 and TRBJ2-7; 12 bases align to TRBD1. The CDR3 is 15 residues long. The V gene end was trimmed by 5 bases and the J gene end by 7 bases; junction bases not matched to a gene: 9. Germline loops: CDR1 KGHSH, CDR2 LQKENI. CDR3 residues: CASSVPGQGAWEQYF. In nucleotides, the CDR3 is TGTGCCAGCTCAGTCCCGGGACAGGGGGCTTGGGAGCAGTACTTC.

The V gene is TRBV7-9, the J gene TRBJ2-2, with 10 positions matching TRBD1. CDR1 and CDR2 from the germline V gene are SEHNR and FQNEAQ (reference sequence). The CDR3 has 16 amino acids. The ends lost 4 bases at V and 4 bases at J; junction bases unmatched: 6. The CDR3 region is CASSSRQGATTGELFF. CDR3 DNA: TGTGCCAGCAGCTCCCGACAGGGGGCGACCACCGGGGAGCTGTTTTTT. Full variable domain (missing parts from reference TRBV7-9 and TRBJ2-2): DTGVSQNPRHKITKRGQNVTFRCDPISEHNRLYWYRQTLGQGPEFLTYFQNEAQLEKSRLLSDRFSAERPKGSFSTLEIQRTEQGDSAMYLCASSSRQGATTGELFFGEGSRLTVL.

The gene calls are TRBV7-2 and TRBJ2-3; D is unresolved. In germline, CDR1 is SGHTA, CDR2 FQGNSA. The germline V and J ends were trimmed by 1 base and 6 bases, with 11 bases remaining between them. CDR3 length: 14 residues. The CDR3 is CASSLGASRDTQYF. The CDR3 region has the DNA TGTGCCAGCAGCTTAGGGGCCTCTCGGGATACGCAGTATTTT.

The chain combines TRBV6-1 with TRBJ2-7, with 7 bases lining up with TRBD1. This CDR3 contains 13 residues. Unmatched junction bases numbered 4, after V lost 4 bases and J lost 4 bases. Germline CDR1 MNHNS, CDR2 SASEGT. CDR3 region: CASSGRQGYEQYF. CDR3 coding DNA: TGTGCCAGCAGTGGGAGACAGGGATACGAGCAGTACTTC.

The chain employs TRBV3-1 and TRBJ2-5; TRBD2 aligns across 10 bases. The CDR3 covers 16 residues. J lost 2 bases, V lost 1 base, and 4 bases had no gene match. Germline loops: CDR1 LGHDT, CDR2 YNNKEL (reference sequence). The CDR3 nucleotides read TGTGCCAGCAGCCAAGGCAAACTAGCGGGGCAAGAGACCCAGTACTTC. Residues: CASSQGKLAGQETQYF.

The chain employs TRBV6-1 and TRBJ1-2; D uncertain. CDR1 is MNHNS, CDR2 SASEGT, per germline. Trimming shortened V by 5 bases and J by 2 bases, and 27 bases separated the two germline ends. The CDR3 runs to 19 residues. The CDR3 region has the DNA TGTGCCAGCAGTCCCCTCGTTAGTGGGAGGATCTCTAGGAACTATGGCTACACCTTC. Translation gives CASSPLVSGRISRNYGYTF.

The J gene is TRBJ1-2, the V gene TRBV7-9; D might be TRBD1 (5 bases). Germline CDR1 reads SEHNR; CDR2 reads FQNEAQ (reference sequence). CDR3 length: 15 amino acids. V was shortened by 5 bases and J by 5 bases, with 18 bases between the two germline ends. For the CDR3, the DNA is TGTGCCAGCAGCCGCCGGGACGTTACTATTTATGGCTACACCTTC. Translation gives CASSRRDVTIYGYTF.

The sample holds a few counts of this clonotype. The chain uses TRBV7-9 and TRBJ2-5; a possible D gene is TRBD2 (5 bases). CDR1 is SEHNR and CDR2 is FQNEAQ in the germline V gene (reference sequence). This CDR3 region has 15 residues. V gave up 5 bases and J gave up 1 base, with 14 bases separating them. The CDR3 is CASSPSGAVQETQYF. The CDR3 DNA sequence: TGTGCCAGCAGCCCCAGCGGAGCGGTCCAAGAGACCCAGTACTTC.

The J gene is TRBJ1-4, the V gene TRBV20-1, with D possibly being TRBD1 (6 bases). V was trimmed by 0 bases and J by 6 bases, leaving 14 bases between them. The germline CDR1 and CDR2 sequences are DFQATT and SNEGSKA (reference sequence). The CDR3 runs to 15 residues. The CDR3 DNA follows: TGCAGTGCTAGAGATATACAGGGTTCGGATGAAAAACTGTTTTTT. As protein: CSARDIQGSDEKLFF.

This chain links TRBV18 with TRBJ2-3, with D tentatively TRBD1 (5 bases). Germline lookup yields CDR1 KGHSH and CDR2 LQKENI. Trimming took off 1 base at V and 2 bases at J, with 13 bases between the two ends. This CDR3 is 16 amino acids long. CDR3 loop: CASSPQVDRNTDTQYF. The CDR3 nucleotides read TGTGCCAGCTCACCACAAGTAGACAGAAACACAGATACGCAGTATTTT.

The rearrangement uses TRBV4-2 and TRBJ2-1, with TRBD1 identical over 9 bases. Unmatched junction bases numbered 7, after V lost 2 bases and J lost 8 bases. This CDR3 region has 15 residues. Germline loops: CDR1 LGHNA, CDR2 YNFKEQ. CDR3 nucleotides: TGTGCCAGCAGCCAAACATGGACAGGGGTCGATGAGCAGTTCTTC. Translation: CASSQTWTGVDEQFF.

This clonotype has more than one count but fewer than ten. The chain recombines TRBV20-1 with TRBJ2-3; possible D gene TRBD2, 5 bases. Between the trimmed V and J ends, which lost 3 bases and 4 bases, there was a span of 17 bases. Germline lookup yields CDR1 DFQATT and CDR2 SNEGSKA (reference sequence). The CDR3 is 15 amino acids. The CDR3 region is CSASGADLLADTQYF. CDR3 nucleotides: TGCAGTGCTAGTGGAGCGGACCTCCTGGCAGATACGCAGTATTTT.

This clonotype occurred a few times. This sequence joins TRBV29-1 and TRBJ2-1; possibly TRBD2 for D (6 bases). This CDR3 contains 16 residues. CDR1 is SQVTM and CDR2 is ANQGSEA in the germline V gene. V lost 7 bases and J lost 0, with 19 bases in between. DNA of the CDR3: TGCAGCGCATGGGGGATGGAGGGGAGCTCCTACAATGAGCAGTTCTTC. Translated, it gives CSAWGMEGSSYNEQFF.

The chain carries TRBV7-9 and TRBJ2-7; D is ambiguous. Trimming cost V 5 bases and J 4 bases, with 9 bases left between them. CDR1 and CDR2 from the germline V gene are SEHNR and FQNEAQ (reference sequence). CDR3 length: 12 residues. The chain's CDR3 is CASSTDGYEQYF. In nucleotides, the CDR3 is TGTGCCAGCAGCACCGATGGGTACGAGCAGTACTTC.

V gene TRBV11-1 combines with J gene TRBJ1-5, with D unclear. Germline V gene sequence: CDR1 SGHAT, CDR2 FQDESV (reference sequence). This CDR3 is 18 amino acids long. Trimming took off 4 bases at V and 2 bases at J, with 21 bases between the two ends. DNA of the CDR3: TGTGCCAGCAGCTCCCCCCCGCGCGTGCCACGGGGCAATCAGCCCCAGCATTTT. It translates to CASSSPPRVPRGNQPQHF.

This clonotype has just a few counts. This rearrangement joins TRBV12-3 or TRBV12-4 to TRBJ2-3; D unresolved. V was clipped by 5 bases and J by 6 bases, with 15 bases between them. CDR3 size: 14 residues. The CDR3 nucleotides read TGTGCCAGCAGTATGGGGAAGGGTGGGGATACGCAGTATTTT. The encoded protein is CASSMGKGGDTQYF.

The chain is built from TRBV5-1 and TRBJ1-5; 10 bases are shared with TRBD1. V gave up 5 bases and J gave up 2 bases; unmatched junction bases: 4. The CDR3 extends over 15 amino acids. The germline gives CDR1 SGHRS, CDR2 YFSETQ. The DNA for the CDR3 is TGCGCCAGCAGGGAGGGGACAGGGGGCAATCAGCCCCAGCATTTT. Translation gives CASREGTGGNQPQHF.

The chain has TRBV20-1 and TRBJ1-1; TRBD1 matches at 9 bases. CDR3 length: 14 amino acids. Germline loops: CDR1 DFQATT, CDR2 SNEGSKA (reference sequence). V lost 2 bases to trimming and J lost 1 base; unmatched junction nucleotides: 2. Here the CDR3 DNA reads TGCAGTGCTAGACACAGGGGGCGGAACACTGAAGCTTTCTTT. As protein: CSARHRGRNTEAFF.

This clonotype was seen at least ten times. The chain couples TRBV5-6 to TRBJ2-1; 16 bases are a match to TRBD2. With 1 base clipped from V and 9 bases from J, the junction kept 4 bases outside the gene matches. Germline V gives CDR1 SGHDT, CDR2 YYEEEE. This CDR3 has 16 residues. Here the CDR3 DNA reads TGTGCCAGCAGCTTGCGGGGGACTAGCGGGAGGGGTGAGCAGTTCTTC. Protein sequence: CASSLRGTSGRGEQFF.

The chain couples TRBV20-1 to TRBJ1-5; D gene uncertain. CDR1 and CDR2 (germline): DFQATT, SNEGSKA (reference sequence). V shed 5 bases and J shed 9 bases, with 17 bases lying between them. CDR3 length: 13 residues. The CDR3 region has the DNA TGCAGTGCTCCTAACCTGCTCGAGGGGCCCCAGCATTTT. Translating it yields CSAPNLLEGPQHF.

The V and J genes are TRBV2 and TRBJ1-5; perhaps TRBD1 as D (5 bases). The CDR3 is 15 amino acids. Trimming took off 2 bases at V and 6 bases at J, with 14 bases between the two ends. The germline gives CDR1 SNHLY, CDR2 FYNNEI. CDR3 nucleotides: TGTGCCAGCAGTGAATTCAGGGACGGGAGTCAGCCCCAGCATTTT. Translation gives CASSEFRDGSQPQHF. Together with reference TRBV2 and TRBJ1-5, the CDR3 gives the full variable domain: EPEVTQTPSHQVTQMGQEVILRCVPISNHLYFYWYRQILGQKVEFLVSFYNNEISEKSEIFDDQFSVERPDGSNFTLKIRSTKLEDSAMYFCASSEFRDGSQPQHFGDGTRLSIL.

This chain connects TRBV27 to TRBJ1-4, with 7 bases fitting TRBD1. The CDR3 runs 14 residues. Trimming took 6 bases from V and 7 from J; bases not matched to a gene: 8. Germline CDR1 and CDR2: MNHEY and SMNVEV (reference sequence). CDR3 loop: CASSRQGLGEKLFF. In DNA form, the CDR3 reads TGTGCCAGCAGCCGACAGGGATTAGGTGAAAAACTGTTTTTT.

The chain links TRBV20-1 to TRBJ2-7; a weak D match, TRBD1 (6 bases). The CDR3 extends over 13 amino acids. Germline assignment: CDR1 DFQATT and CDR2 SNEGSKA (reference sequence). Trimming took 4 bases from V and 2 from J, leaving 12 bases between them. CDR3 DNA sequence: TGCAGTGCTATTACTGGACAGACCTACGAGCAGTACTTC. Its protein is CSAITGQTYEQYF.